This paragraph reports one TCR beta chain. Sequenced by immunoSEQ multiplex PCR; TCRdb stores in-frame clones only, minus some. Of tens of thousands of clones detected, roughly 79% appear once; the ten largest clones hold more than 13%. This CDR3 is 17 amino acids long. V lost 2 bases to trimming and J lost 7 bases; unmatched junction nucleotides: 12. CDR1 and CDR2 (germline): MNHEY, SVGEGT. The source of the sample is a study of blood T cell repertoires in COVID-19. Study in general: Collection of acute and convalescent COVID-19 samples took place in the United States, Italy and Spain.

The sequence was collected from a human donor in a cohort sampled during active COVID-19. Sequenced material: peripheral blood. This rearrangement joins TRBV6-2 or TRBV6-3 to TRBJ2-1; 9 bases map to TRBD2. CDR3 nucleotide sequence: TGTGCCAGCAGTTACCCACTCCCGGGACTAGCTTGGAATGAGCAGTTCTTC. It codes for CASSYPLPGLAWNEQFF.